Listed here is a single TCR beta chain. Its antigen is currently unknown. These data come from a study of OX40 agonist ivuxolimab in advanced cancers. Whole-study results and caveats: Among the least clonally expanded were partial responders at 0.1-3.0 mg/kg.

Only in-frame clones appear in the TCRdb table, and some are missing; sequencing was by immunoSEQ multiplex PCR. The sample holds roughly 87,000 clones, more than 75% seen once. V was clipped by 2 bases and J by 0 bases, with 14 bases between them. In germline, CDR1 is SGHDN, CDR2 FVKESK. This CDR3 contains 16 residues. The chain recombines TRBV14 with TRBJ2-7, with D tentatively TRBD1 (5 bases). Sequencing used CD4+ or CD8+ T cells sorted from blood, obtained in a trial of the OX40 agonist ivuxolimab. The TCR originated in an adult with an advanced solid tumor such as melanoma, head and neck, liver or kidney cancer. DNA of the CDR3: TGTGCCAGCAGCCAACAGGGCCGCCGCGCCTCCTACGAGCAGTACTTC. Translated, it gives CASSQQGRRASYEQYF.